The T cell receptor (beta chain) under discussion was sequenced for a study of cytomegalovirus exposure and HLA in healthy donors. Findings and limits, study-wide: A later analysis showed TCR association rates differing by HLA locus, peaking at DRB1 and lowest at HLA-C. According to a later analysis, donors in an Asian-associated ancestry cluster reportedly had fewer N-insertions than the approximately 620-donor mean.

The V gene end was trimmed by 7 bases and the J gene end by 4 bases; junction bases not matched to a gene: 14. The CDR3 consists of 17 residues. The V gene's germline CDR1 is LNHDA and CDR2 SQIVND (reference sequence). Primers included in the PCR were 60 Vbeta and 13 Jbeta primers. Assay: immunoSEQ multiplex PCR; the TCRdb copy retains only in-frame clones and omits some. This table has about 300,000 clones, roughly 85% appearing once. This clone appeared a single time. Its antigen is undetermined. V usage is TRBV19 and J usage is TRBJ2-2; TRBD1 matches at 8 bases. Material for sequencing was PBMCs. This clonotype originated in a man in his forties in good health and CMV-seropositive. The CDR3 is CASNPQPGQAPTGELFF. The CDR3 nucleotides are TGTGCCAGTAACCCCCAGCCGGGACAGGCGCCCACCGGGGAGCTGTTTTTT.